A selection of T cell receptor beta chains follows, all from one sample in a study of early T cells in non-severe SARS-CoV-2 infection. TCRdb re-analysed the 5' RACE reads in MiXCR, keeping a single row per CDR3 protein. The sample lists just over 80,000 distinct CDR3 sequences; roughly an eighth were seen once. The source material was whole blood. Receptors originate from an adult who was a healthcare worker with PCR-confirmed SARS-CoV-2 infection or an uninfected control (not recorded which). The CDR3 runs from the conserved cysteine through the conserved F or W. Fields, in order: clone size, V gene, J gene, D gene, CDR3 protein, CDR3 DNA. D genes are given only for firm matches. A row's size may be missing; if present it is once, few, many or a size class.

>-|TRBV7-2|TRBJ2-7|TRBD1
CASSPGTGDFYEQYF
TGTGCCAGCAGCCCCGGGACAGGGGATTTCTACGAGCAGTACTTC
>-|TRBV20-1|TRBJ2-1|-
CSAPRWQGESYNEQFF
TGCAGTGCTCCCCGTTGGCAGGGAGAGTCCTACAATGAGCAGTTCTTC
>-|TRBV6-6|TRBJ2-5|TRBD1
CASSWDRGIETQYF
TGTGCCAGCAGCTGGGACAGGGGGATAGAGACCCAGTACTTC
>-|TRBV9|TRBJ2-5|TRBD2
CASSPRGIAGGLDQETQYF
TGTGCCAGCAGCCCCCGGGGGATAGCGGGGGGACTGGATCAAGAGACCCAGTACTTC
>many|TRBV30|TRBJ1-3|TRBD1
CAWSGDSYSGNTIYF
TGTGCCTGGAGTGGGGACAGCTACTCTGGAAACACCATATATTTT
>few|TRBV27|TRBJ1-2|-
CASSFDRLGYTF
TGTGCCAGCAGTTTTGACCGGCTCGGCTACACCTTC
>many|TRBV13|TRBJ2-3|TRBD2
CASSSKSGGAGVDTQYF
TGTGCCAGCAGCTCAAAGAGCGGGGGGGCCGGGGTAGATACGCAGTATTTT
>-|TRBV11-2|TRBJ2-5|-
CASSEAVAQYF
TGTGCCAGCAGCGAGGCGGTGGCCCAGTACTTC
>many|TRBV19|TRBJ2-1|-
CASSIPHQSYNEQFF
TGTGCCAGTAGTATTCCACACCAATCCTACAATGAGCAGTTCTTC
>-|TRBV6-2/TRBV6-3|TRBJ2-7|TRBD2
CASQRSGGPEQYF
TGTGCCTCACAACGGAGCGGGGGACCCGAGCAGTACTTC
>many|TRBV20-1|TRBJ2-7|-
CSARVGADPSYEQYF
TGCAGTGCTAGAGTTGGGGCAGATCCCTCCTACGAGCAGTACTTC
>many|TRBV20-1|TRBJ2-1|TRBD1
CSARAPQGGNEQFF
TGCAGTGCTAGAGCACCACAGGGGGGAAATGAGCAGTTCTTC
>-|TRBV9|TRBJ2-3|-
CASTQSGGASDTQYF
TGTGCCAGCACCCAATCAGGGGGGGCCTCAGATACGCAGTATTTT
>few|TRBV6-5|TRBJ1-2|-
CASSYSRGTYGYTF
TGTGCCAGCAGTTACTCCCGGGGGACCTATGGCTACACCTTC
>few|TRBV5-5|TRBJ2-7|-
CASSRGLGSSYEQYF
TGTGCCAGCAGCCGAGGGCTCGGGAGCTCCTACGAGCAGTACTTC
>-|TRBV5-1|TRBJ2-1|TRBD2
CASSPLAGVKNEQFF
TGCGCCAGCAGCCCACTAGCGGGGGTTAAAAATGAGCAGTTCTTC
>-|TRBV18|TRBJ2-3|-
CASSPQSTDTQYF
TGTGCCAGCTCACCCCAGAGCACAGATACGCAGTATTTT
>-|TRBV11-2|TRBJ2-7|-
CASSPRMAYEQYF
TGTGCCAGCAGCCCCCGTATGGCATACGAGCAGTACTTC
>few|TRBV11-3|TRBJ2-1|TRBD1
CASSLGDRERYGEQFF
TGTGCCAGCAGCTTAGGAGACAGGGAGAGGTATGGTGAGCAGTTCTTC
>few|TRBV4-1|TRBJ2-3|TRBD1
CASSSRTGGTDTQYF
TGCGCCAGCAGCTCCCGGACAGGGGGCACAGATACGCAGTATTTT
>few|TRBV18|TRBJ2-6|-
CATRDGSSGANVLTF
TGTGCCACCCGAGACGGGAGCTCTGGGGCCAACGTCCTGACTTTC
>many|TRBV11-2|TRBJ2-7|-
CASSEQGIYEQYF
TGTGCCAGCAGCGAACAGGGAATCTACGAGCAGTACTTC
>many|TRBV24-1|TRBJ2-7|-
CATYIAERIYEQYF
TGTGCCACCTATATCGCAGAACGAATCTACGAGCAGTACTTC
>-|TRBV11-3|TRBJ2-1|-
CASSSDAGNEQFF
TGTGCCAGCAGTTCGGACGCAGGAAATGAGCAGTTCTTC
>-|TRBV6-1|TRBJ2-1|-
CASSETSCNEQFF
TGTGCCAGCAGTGAAACATCCTGCAATGAGCAGTTCTTC
>few|TRBV2|TRBJ2-5|TRBD1
CASRGQGDGTQYF
TGTGCCAGCAGGGGACAGGGAGACGGGACCCAGTACTTC
>many|TRBV2|TRBJ2-7|-
CASSDPSVMQRGEQYF
TGTGCCAGCAGTGATCCCTCGGTCATGCAACGAGGGGAGCAGTACTTC
>many|TRBV6-2/TRBV6-3|TRBJ1-3|-
CASSYDGSGNTIYF
TGTGCCAGCAGTTACGACGGCTCTGGAAACACCATATATTTT
>-|TRBV29-1|TRBJ2-2|TRBD1
CSVGQGGGELFF
TGCAGCGTCGGACAGGGAGGCGGGGAGCTGTTTTTT
>-|TRBV2|TRBJ1-4|-
CASSDGGTQLFF
TGTGCCAGCAGTGATGGGGGAACGCAACTGTTTTTT
>many|TRBV7-9|TRBJ2-3|TRBD2
CASSLTAGGPDTQYF
TGTGCCAGCAGCTTAACAGCGGGGGGGCCGGATACGCAGTATTTT
>many|TRBV7-8|TRBJ2-5|-
CASSSRQDPPTQYF
TGTGCCAGCAGCAGCCGACAGGATCCGCCGACCCAGTACTTC
>few|TRBV5-1|TRBJ2-5|TRBD2
CASGEMSGDQETQYF
TGCGCCAGCGGAGAAATGAGCGGGGATCAAGAGACCCAGTACTTC
>-|TRBV6-1|TRBJ1-1|-
CASSEVGGEAFF
TGTGCCAGCAGTGAAGTCGGCGGAGAAGCTTTCTTT
>-|TRBV6-5|TRBJ2-1|-
CASSNPHNEQFF
TGTGCCAGCAGTAACCCTCACAATGAGCAGTTCTTC
>few|TRBV20-1|TRBJ2-3|TRBD1
CSARASGGLDTQYF
TGCAGTGCTAGAGCGTCAGGGGGCTTAGATACGCAGTATTTT
>few|TRBV20-1|TRBJ2-7|-
CSAREPGSYEQYF
TGCAGTGCTAGAGAGCCGGGCTCCTACGAGCAGTACTTC
>few|TRBV20-1|TRBJ1-2|TRBD1
CSARGDREFYGYTF
TGCAGTGCTCGGGGGGACAGGGAGTTCTATGGCTACACCTTC
>many|TRBV5-1|TRBJ2-1|-
CASSLSARVEYNEQFF
TGCGCCAGCAGCTTGAGTGCCCGCGTGGAATACAATGAGCAGTTCTTC
>many|TRBV2|TRBJ2-2|-
CASSIARDTGELFF
TGTGCCAGCAGTATCGCGAGGGACACCGGGGAGCTGTTTTTT
>few|TRBV3-1|TRBJ2-1|-
CASSQGTSIYNEQFF
TGTGCCAGCAGCCAAGGGACTTCCATCTACAATGAGCAGTTCTTC
>-|TRBV2|TRBJ2-3|-
CASREENTQYF
TGTGCCAGCAGGGAAGAGAATACGCAGTATTTT